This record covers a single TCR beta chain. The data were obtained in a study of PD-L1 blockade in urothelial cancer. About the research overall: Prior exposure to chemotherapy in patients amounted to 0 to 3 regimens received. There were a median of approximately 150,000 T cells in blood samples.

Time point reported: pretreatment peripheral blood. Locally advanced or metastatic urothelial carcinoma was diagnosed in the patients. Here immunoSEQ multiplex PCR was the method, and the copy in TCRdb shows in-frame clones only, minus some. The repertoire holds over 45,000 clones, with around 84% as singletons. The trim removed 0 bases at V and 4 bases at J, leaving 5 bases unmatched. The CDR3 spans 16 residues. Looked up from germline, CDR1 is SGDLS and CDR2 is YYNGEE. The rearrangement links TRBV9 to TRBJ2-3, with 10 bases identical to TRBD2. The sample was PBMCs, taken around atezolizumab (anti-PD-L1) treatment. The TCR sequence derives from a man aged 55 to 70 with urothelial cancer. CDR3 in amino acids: CASSVGLAGASDTQYF. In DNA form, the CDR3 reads TGTGCCAGCAGCGTAGGGCTAGCGGGGGCCTCAGATACGCAGTATTTT.